This T cell receptor beta chain was documented in a study of response to subunit inactivated influenza vaccine. Trimming cost V 1 base and J 5 bases, with 26 bases left between them. The CDR3 totals 18 residues. CDR1 and CDR2 from the germline V gene are SQVTM and ANQGSEA. TCRdb called the RT-PCR reads again in MiXCR, with one record for every CDR3 protein. The table lists around 530,000 distinct CDR3 sequences, 16% of them singletons. The table lists this clonotype with a few counts. V and J are TRBV29-1 and TRBJ1-2; the D gene is possibly TRBD1 (6 bases). This clonotype was obtained from a man aged 50 to 69 who received an inactivated influenza vaccine. This specimen consisted of CD4+ T cells sorted from PBMCs, obtained about 23 months after vaccination. The CDR3 sequence is CSVEGLQGVRPTTYGYTF. CDR3 in DNA: TGCAGCGTTGAAGGTCTACAGGGCGTGCGCCCGACTACATATGGCTACACCTTC. Full variable domain (outside the CDR3, taken from reference TRBV29-1 and TRBJ1-2): SAVISQKPSRDICQRGTSLTIQCQVDSQVTMMFWYRQQPGQSLTLIATANQGSEATYESGFVIDKFPISRPNLTFSTLTVSNMSPEDSSIYLCSVEGLQGVRPTTYGYTFGSGTRLTVV.